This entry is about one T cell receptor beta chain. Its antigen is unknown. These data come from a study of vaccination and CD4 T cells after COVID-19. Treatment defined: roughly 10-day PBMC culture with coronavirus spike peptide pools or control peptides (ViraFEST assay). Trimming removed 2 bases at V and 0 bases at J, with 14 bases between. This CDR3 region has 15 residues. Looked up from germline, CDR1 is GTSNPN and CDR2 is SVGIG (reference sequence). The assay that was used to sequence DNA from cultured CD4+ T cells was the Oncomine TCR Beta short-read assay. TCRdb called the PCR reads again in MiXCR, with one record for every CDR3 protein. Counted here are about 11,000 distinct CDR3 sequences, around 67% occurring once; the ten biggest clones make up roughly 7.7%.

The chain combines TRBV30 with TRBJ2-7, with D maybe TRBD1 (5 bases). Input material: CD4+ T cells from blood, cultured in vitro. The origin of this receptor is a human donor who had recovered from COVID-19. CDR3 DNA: TGTGCCTGGAGTCAAGGGGTACTAACCTCCTACGAGCAGTACTTC. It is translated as CAWSQGVLTSYEQYF.